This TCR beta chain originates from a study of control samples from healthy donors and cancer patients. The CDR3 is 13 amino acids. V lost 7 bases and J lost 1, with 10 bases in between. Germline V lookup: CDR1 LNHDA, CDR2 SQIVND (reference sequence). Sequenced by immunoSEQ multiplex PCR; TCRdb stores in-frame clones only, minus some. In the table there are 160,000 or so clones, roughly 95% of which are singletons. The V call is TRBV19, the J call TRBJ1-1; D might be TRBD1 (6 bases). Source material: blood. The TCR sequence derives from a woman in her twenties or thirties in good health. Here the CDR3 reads CASKGQSNTEAFF. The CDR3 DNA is TGTGCCAGTAAAGGACAGTCGAACACTGAAGCTTTCTTT.